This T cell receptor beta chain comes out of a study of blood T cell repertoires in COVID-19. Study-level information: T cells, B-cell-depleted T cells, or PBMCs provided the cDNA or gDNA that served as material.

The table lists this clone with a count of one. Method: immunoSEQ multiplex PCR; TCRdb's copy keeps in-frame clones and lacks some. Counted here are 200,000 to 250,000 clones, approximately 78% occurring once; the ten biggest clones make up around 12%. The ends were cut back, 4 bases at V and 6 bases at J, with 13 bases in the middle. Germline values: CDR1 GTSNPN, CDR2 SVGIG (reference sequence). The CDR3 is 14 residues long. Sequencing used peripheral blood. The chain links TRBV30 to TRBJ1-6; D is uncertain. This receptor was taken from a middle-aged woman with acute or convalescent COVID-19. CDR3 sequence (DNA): TGTGCCTGGAACACTTGGACTAGTAATTCACCCCTCCACTTT. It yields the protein CAWNTWTSNSPLHF.